The 29 T cell receptor beta chains in this list originate from one sample, sequenced in a study of T cells in Graves' hyperthyroidism and ophthalmopathy (dated by TCRdb to between 2018 and 2020). Libraries were prepared through multiplex PCR. Sequencing was performed on an Illumina HiSeq 2000. The TCR beta CDR3 regions were amplified from RNA transcripts. A first-round RT-PCR of the TCR CDR3 used the HTBI primer set with the Qiagen OneStep RT-PCR kit. The public sequencing data were trimmed at Q25 with fastp and processed into clonotypes with MiXCR by TCRdb, which kept only in-frame beta chains. CDR3 protein duplicates are merged, each entry listing the most common genes and DNA. A total of about half a million distinct CDR3 sequences appear in this sample, 15% to 20% of them only once. 25% to 35% of the sample rests with the top ten. The sample taken for sequencing was blood. These receptors were taken from a woman in her thirties with Graves' ophthalmopathy.

This clonotype was seen at least ten times. The chain combines TRBV7-8 with TRBJ2-2; 9 bases map to TRBD2. The germline V gene encodes CDR1 SGHVS and CDR2 FQNEAQ. The CDR3 is 15 residues long. V dropped 6 bases and J dropped 0; count of bases not matched to a gene: 2. CDR3 bases: TGTGCCAGCAGGCTAGCGGGACCGAACACCGGGGAGCTGTTTTTT. Translation gives CASRLAGPNTGELFF. Full variable domain (remainder filled in from reference TRBV7-8 and TRBJ2-2): GAGVSQSPRYKVAKRGQDVALRCDPISGHVSLFWYQQALGQGPEFLTYFQNEAQLDKSGLPSDRFFAERPEGSVSTLKIQRTQQEDSAVYLCASRLAGPNTGELFFGEGSRLTVL.

The J gene is TRBJ2-7, the V gene TRBV5-8; 7 positions match TRBD1. This CDR3 spans 15 amino acids. V was pared by 4 bases and J by 3 bases, with 10 bases of the junction left unmatched. CDR1 and CDR2 (germline): SGHTS, YDEGEE. The chain's CDR3 is CASSLWDSLFYEQYF. DNA for the CDR3: TGTGCCAGCAGCCTGTGGGACAGCCTGTTCTACGAGCAGTACTTC.

This clonotype was counted many times. This sequence joins TRBV3-1 and TRBJ1-1; 8 bases align to TRBD1. Germline V gives CDR1 LGHDT, CDR2 YNNKEL (reference sequence). The CDR3 runs to 14 residues. Unmatched junction bases numbered 3, after V lost 5 bases and J lost 1 base. The CDR3 sequence: CASSRGQANTEAFF. The DNA of the CDR3 is TGTGCCAGCAGCAGGGGACAGGCGAACACTGAAGCTTTCTTT.

A few counts support this clonotype. V gene TRBV29-1 combines with J gene TRBJ2-7, with 9 bases aligning to TRBD2. The V gene's germline CDR1 is SQVTM and CDR2 ANQGSEA. Unmatched junction bases numbered 8, after V lost 6 bases and J lost 5 bases. The CDR3 covers 13 residues. The chain's CDR3 is CSVRGGRENEQYF. The CDR3 nucleotides read TGCAGCGTGAGGGGCGGGAGGGAAAACGAGCAGTACTTC.

This clonotype came up many times. The J gene is TRBJ1-1, the V gene TRBV12-3 or TRBV12-4, with TRBD1 matching 7 bases. This CDR3 comprises 15 residues. Unmatched junction bases numbered 7, after V lost 4 bases and J lost 2 bases. In DNA form, the CDR3 reads TGTGCCAGCAGTTGGATAACAGGGGCCAACACTGAAGCTTTCTTT. Translating gives CASSWITGANTEAFF.

This clonotype was counted many times. The chain is built from TRBV27 and TRBJ1-5; D remains ambiguous. Germline-derived CDR1 and CDR2 are MNHEY and SMNVEV (reference sequence). This CDR3 region has 13 residues. Trimming removed 6 bases from V and 5 bases from J, with 11 bases in between. CDR3 region: CASSPFGDQPQHF. The CDR3 region has the DNA TGTGCCAGCAGCCCCTTCGGGGATCAGCCCCAGCATTTT.

This clonotype was seen repeatedly, ten times or more. J is TRBJ2-5 and V is TRBV20-1, with 7 positions matching TRBD1. Losses at the gene ends were 5 bases for V and 0 bases for J; bases not matched to a gene: 3. Germline loops: CDR1 DFQATT, CDR2 SNEGSKA (reference sequence). The CDR3 contains 13 residues. The CDR3 loop reads CSALTGDQETQYF. The CDR3 nucleotides are TGCAGTGCTCTAACAGGGGACCAAGAGACCCAGTACTTC.

This clonotype was seen at least ten times. This chain joins TRBV9 and TRBJ2-5; TRBD1 matches at 11 bases. Trimming cost V 0 bases and J 5 bases; bases outside gene matches: 3. Germline values: CDR1 SGDLS, CDR2 YYNGEE. The CDR3 totals 15 residues. This chain's CDR3 is CASSVGTGGEETQYF. For the CDR3, the DNA is TGTGCCAGCAGCGTAGGGACAGGGGGCGAGGAGACCCAGTACTTC.

There are many counts of this clonotype. The V and J genes are TRBV2 and TRBJ1-2; possibly TRBD1 for D (5 bases). Germline CDR1 and CDR2: SNHLY and FYNNEI. Trimming pared 0 bases from V and 4 bases from J, leaving 12 bases between. CDR3 length: 15 residues. CDR3 DNA sequence: TGTGCCAGCAGTGAAGCGCGGGCCAGGGTCTATGGCTACACCTTC. Protein: CASSEARARVYGYTF.

The chain carries TRBV6-1 and TRBJ2-5; TRBD2 aligns across 9 bases. Germline CDR1 is MNHNS and CDR2 is SASEGT. The CDR3 totals 12 residues. V trimming: 6 bases; J trimming: 7 bases; junction bases outside the gene matches: 3. CDR3 sequence reads: CASRREGGTQYF. The DNA of the CDR3 is TGTGCCAGCAGGCGGGAGGGAGGGACCCAGTACTTC.

V is TRBV6-5 and J is TRBJ2-2, with a possible D match to TRBD2 (5 bases). The germline CDR1 and CDR2 sequences are MNHEY and SVGAGI. This CDR3 region has 14 residues. The V end lost 4 bases, the J end lost 4 bases, and 10 bases lay between the germline ends. The CDR3 reads CASSFGRGTGELFF. The CDR3 DNA is TGTGCCAGCAGTTTCGGTCGGGGCACCGGGGAGCTGTTTTTT.

There are a few counts of this clonotype. The CDR3 loop reads CASRTGRGTEAFF. The CDR3 nucleotides are TGTGCCAGTAGGACGGGGCGGGGAACTGAAGCTTTCTTT. V is TRBV19 and J is TRBJ1-1; the D gene is possibly TRBD1 (5 bases). The germline gives CDR1 LNHDA, CDR2 SQIVND (reference sequence). This CDR3 is built from 13 residues. Trimming took 6 bases from V and 5 from J, leaving 13 bases between them.

In its sample, this clonotype was seen a few times. An end of the junction differs from the germline gene, which may be a read error. The chain links TRBV20-1 to TRBJ2-1; no clear D. Germline V CDR1 and CDR2: DFQATT, SNEGSKA (reference sequence). The CDR3 loop spans 15 amino acids. CDR3 coding DNA: TGCAGTGCTGGCTCCCAAGCGAGCTCCTATAATGAGCAGTTCTTC. This gives the protein CSAGSQASSYNEQFF.

This clonotype has ten or more counts. V usage is TRBV14 and J usage is TRBJ2-7; D remains ambiguous. The V end was cut by 0 bases, the J end by 4 bases, with 7 bases between. The CDR3 length is 13 residues. Germline V lookup: CDR1 SGHDN, CDR2 FVKESK. CDR3 region: CASSQDGRYEQYF. The CDR3 coding sequence is TGTGCCAGCAGCCAAGACGGACGGTACGAGCAGTACTTC.

The rearrangement links TRBV20-1 to TRBJ2-1; 10 positions match TRBD2. Trimming at V came to 0 bases and at J to 2 bases, leaving 7 bases not matched to a gene. Looked up from germline, CDR1 is DFQATT and CDR2 is SNEGSKA (reference sequence). There are 17 residues in the CDR3. The CDR3 reads CSARDETLAGAYNEQFF. The CDR3 nucleotides are TGCAGTGCTAGAGATGAAACCCTAGCGGGAGCCTACAATGAGCAGTTCTTC.

This clonotype was seen repeatedly, ten times or more. The gene calls are TRBV6-1 and TRBJ2-7; 7 bases agree with TRBD2. This CDR3 is 13 amino acids long. Losses at the gene ends were 4 bases for V and 3 bases for J; bases not matched to a gene: 3. Per germline, CDR1 MNHNS and CDR2 SASEGT. Here the CDR3 reads CASSVASGYEQYF. The CDR3 DNA reads TGTGCCAGCAGTGTGGCTAGCGGCTACGAGCAGTACTTC.

This clonotype was detected many times. The chain has TRBV2 and TRBJ1-1; maybe TRBD1 (5 bases). The germline V gene has CDR1 SNHLY and CDR2 FYNNEI. Trimming removed 4 bases from V and 1 base from J, with 7 bases in between. The CDR3 length is 13 residues. CDR3 sequence (DNA): TGTGCCAGCAGTGGGGGGAGGAACACTGAAGCTTTCTTT. Translating gives CASSGGRNTEAFF.

The chain couples TRBV7-9 to TRBJ2-7, with a tentative D call TRBD2 (6 bases). Germline V gives CDR1 SEHNR, CDR2 FQNEAQ (reference sequence). Trimming stripped 5 bases from V and 3 bases from J, with 20 bases between. There are 16 residues in the CDR3. The CDR3 DNA reads TGTGCCAGCAGCCCTAGCGCCGGGACTTTTAACTACGAGCAGTACTTC. It codes for CASSPSAGTFNYEQYF. Full variable domain (remainder filled in from reference TRBV7-9 and TRBJ2-7): DTGVSQNPRHKITKRGQNVTFRCDPISEHNRLYWYRQTLGQGPEFLTYFQNEAQLEKSRLLSDRFSAERPKGSFSTLEIQRTEQGDSAMYLCASSPSAGTFNYEQYFGPGTRLTVT.

This clonotype was found a few times. This rearrangement joins TRBV2 to TRBJ2-4, with 10 positions matching TRBD2. The V gene end was trimmed by 1 base and the J gene end by 6 bases; junction bases not matched to a gene: 0. The CDR3 is 14 residues long. The germline V gene encodes CDR1 SNHLY and CDR2 FYNNEI. The CDR3 loop is CASSEGLAGNIQYF. The CDR3 DNA follows: TGTGCCAGCAGTGAAGGACTAGCGGGAAACATTCAGTACTTC. The full variable domain, its missing parts supplied by reference TRBV2 and TRBJ2-4, is EPEVTQTPSHQVTQMGQEVILRCVPISNHLYFYWYRQILGQKVEFLVSFYNNEISEKSEIFDDQFSVERPDGSNFTLKIRSTKLEDSAMYFCASSEGLAGNIQYFGAGTRLSVL.

CDR3 region: CATSGTSGRSYNEQFF. In DNA form, the CDR3 reads TGTGCCACCAGCGGGACTAGCGGACGCTCCTACAATGAGCAGTTCTTC. The chain is built from TRBV24-1 and TRBJ2-1; TRBD2 matches 11 bases. Germline CDR1 KGHDR, CDR2 SFDVKD. This CDR3 comprises 16 residues. J lost 0 bases, V lost 7 bases, and 4 bases had no gene match.

Ten or more counts support this clonotype. The chain uses TRBV7-3 and TRBJ2-1; 10 bases map to TRBD2. The germline CDR1 and CDR2 sequences are SGHTA and FQGTGA. CDR3 length: 14 amino acids. The ends lost 8 bases at V and 5 bases at J; junction bases unmatched: 6. CDR3 sequence (DNA): TGTGCCAGCGGACTTAGCGGGGGGAACAATGAGCAGTTCTTC. It yields the protein CASGLSGGNNEQFF.

This clonotype was seen only a few times. CDR3 sequence (DNA): TGTGCCAGCAGGCCGTTGGGGTCGAACACTGAAGCTTTCTTT. Its translation is CASRPLGSNTEAFF. The genes are TRBV6-1 and TRBJ1-1; D is unclear. Germline values: CDR1 MNHNS, CDR2 SASEGT. The CDR3 extends over 14 amino acids. Trimming left V 6 bases short and J 1 base short, with 12 bases between.

This clonotype was found many times. For the CDR3, the DNA is TGCGCCAGCAGCCAAGCAGGGACTCCGGACTACGAGCAGTACTTC. This gives the protein CASSQAGTPDYEQYF. The chain employs TRBV4-3 and TRBJ2-7, with D perhaps TRBD2 (6 bases). Germline-derived CDR1 and CDR2 are LGHNA and YSLEER. The germline V and J ends were trimmed by 1 base and 3 bases, with 13 bases remaining between them. This CDR3 spans 15 amino acids.

The chain couples TRBV10-3 to TRBJ2-1; 10 bases line up with TRBD2. Trimming took 4 bases from V and 7 from J; bases not matched to a gene: 7. CDR1 is ENHRY, CDR2 SYGVKD, per germline. The length of the CDR3 is 15 residues. This CDR3 is CAISGPGLARNEQFF. The CDR3 DNA reads as TGTGCCATCAGTGGACCGGGACTAGCGAGAAATGAGCAGTTCTTC.

This clonotype was seen repeatedly, ten times or more. The CDR3 loop is CASGAGIGYEQFF. DNA for the CDR3: TGCGCCAGCGGGGCGGGTATCGGTTATGAGCAGTTCTTC. The J gene is TRBJ2-1, the V gene TRBV5-1, with D perhaps being TRBD1 or TRBD2 (5 bases each). There are 13 residues in the CDR3. V dropped 7 bases and J dropped 8 bases, with 16 bases sitting between them. CDR1 SGHRS and CDR2 YFSETQ come from the germline V gene.

This clonotype occurred many times. The rearrangement joins TRBV5-1 to TRBJ2-1; D gene ambiguous. This CDR3 spans 15 amino acids. Trimming cost V 0 bases and J 5 bases, with 12 bases left between them. Germline V lookup: CDR1 SGHRS, CDR2 YFSETQ. The CDR3 protein is CASSLVANLNNEQFF. In DNA, the CDR3 is TGCGCCAGCAGCTTGGTGGCCAATCTCAACAATGAGCAGTTCTTC.

This clonotype was seen ten or more times. The rearrangement joins TRBV20-1 to TRBJ2-7; 14 bases are a match to TRBD2. The CDR3 runs to 16 residues. Germline V CDR1 and CDR2: DFQATT, SNEGSKA (reference sequence). Trimming took 0 bases from V and 7 from J; bases not matched to a gene: 8. This CDR3 reads CSARDKGTSGRMEQYF. CDR3 coding DNA: TGCAGTGCTAGAGATAAGGGGACTAGCGGGAGAATGGAGCAGTACTTC.

The rearrangement links TRBV7-9 to TRBJ2-5, with no clear D. The V gene's germline CDR1 is SEHNR and CDR2 FQNEAQ (reference sequence). This CDR3 region has 15 residues. Trimming cost V 0 bases and J 1 base, with 9 bases left between them. The CDR3 region is CASSLARSSQETQYF. The DNA of the CDR3 is TGTGCCAGCAGCTTAGCCAGATCGAGCCAAGAGACCCAGTACTTC. Full variable domain (remainder filled in from reference TRBV7-9 and TRBJ2-5): DTGVSQNPRHKITKRGQNVTFRCDPISEHNRLYWYRQTLGQGPEFLTYFQNEAQLEKSRLLSDRFSAERPKGSFSTLEIQRTEQGDSAMYLCASSLARSSQETQYFGPGTRLLVL.

This clonotype came up many times. The chain is built from TRBV7-3 and TRBJ1-4; 7 bases map to TRBD1. The CDR3 covers 14 residues. Germline V lookup: CDR1 SGHTA, CDR2 FQGTGA. The V gene end was trimmed by 5 bases and the J gene end by 2 bases; junction bases not matched to a gene: 2. CDR3 sequence (DNA): TGTGCCAGCAGCCCGACAGGGACTAATGAAAAACTGTTTTTT. This sequence encodes CASSPTGTNEKLFF.